This T cell receptor beta chain was sequenced during a study of T cell responses to AZD1222 COVID-19 vaccine. Concerning this clone: The antigen is undetermined.

This CDR3 has 17 amino acids. The V end lost 3 bases, the J end lost 0 bases, and 16 bases lay between the germline ends. Germline CDR1 is KGHSH and CDR2 is LQKENI. Study conclusions and caveats: An increase in Spike-specific TCR breadth and depth was observed after two AZD1222 doses. Reportedly, close to half of spike-specific TCRs are directed against unmutated variant regions. Spike was spanned by vaccine-associated CD4 TCRs, which were dominant at 160-218 and 743-854. No day 14 peak samples; only post-peak repertoires were characterized.

This table comes from immunoSEQ multiplex PCR, and its TCRdb copy is limited to in-frame clones, with some not included. The table includes roughly 140,000 clones, roughly nine tenths detected once. The clonotype comes from an adult in good health. The chain joins TRBV18 to TRBJ2-3; D is uncertain. The sequencing used peripheral blood, collected on day 0 of AZD1222 vaccination. The CDR3 loop is CASSPAKKGGSTDTQYF. The DNA of the CDR3 is TGTGCCAGCTCACCTGCAAAGAAAGGTGGTAGCACAGATACGCAGTATTTT.